This T cell receptor (beta chain) was retrieved from a study of neurological immune-mediated disorders (dated by TCRdb to about 2019). Broadly, across the study: Peripheral blood TCR-beta repertoires from patients with HTLV-I-associated myelopathy (HAM/TSP), patients with multiple sclerosis, and healthy controls were compared in the study using UMI-based sequencing. The cohort comprised 68 subjects: roughly 15 HAM/TSP patients, 35 or so multiple sclerosis patients and around 20 healthy controls. The approximately 100 TCR-beta libraries included longitudinal samples, technical triplicates and paired sorted CD4+ and CD8+ T-cell subsets alongside PBMC samples. Points the paper makes about the study in general: The highest TCR clonal expansion was observed in HAM/TSP patients, whereas the lowest was observed in MS patients, even when compared with healthy controls. No identical CDR3 amino acid sequences were shared among expanded clones across subjects, suggesting private TCR-beta repertoires in all groups.

Blood bank volunteers in Maryland, USA served as the healthy controls. Libraries from unsorted PBMCs were made from 2 million PBMCs kept in RNAlater at -80 degrees C until RNA extraction. Peripheral blood was subjected to Ficoll-Hypaque density gradient centrifugation to isolate PBMCs, which were then cryopreserved in liquid nitrogen. cDNA was synthesized by template-switch 5'RACE using a primer carrying a 10-nucleotide random unique molecular identifier by which each TCR transcript was tagged. Every sequencing run covered 15-18 subjects and yielded more than 170 million TCR-beta sequences. Total RNA was extracted with the RNeasy kit. The KAPA Real-time Library Amplification kit was used to amplify TCR-beta VDJ regions with primers for the TCR constant region and the 5'RACE anchor. Sample indexes and Illumina adaptors were added in a first PCR, after which library yield was increased in a second PCR. After Ampure bead purification, the roughly 650 bp TCR product was size-selected on a 2% E-gel SizeSelection system. Library quality was checked on a Bioanalyzer, concentration was measured with Qubit, and libraries were quantified with the Kapa Library Quantification kit before pooling. Libraries were sequenced paired-end 2 x 150 bp on an Illumina HiSeq 2500. To increase sequence diversity, roughly 24-32% phiX was spiked into each library pool. In the source study's methods: The UMI-based MiGEC pipeline processed quality-filtered reads and removed over 75% of raw TCR sequences during error correction. IMGT germline references were used for alignment of VDJ genes, and clonotypes were defined by a unique CDR3 amino acid sequence together with V-J genes. Clonal expansion, Shannon diversity, and CDR3 relatedness (CalcPairwiseDistances, ClusterSamples) were evaluated with VDJtools, and phylogenetic trees were built with CLCbio workbench. Expanded clones were defined as having at least 8 unique UMIs, based on coefficient-of-variation modelling across technical triplicates. TCRdb passed the public sequencing reads through fastp at Q25 and MiXCR, retaining productive beta sequences. Identical CDR3 proteins give one entry, which carries the most common genes and DNA. These V and J calls originate from TCRdb's pipeline instead of the authors' own analysis. In this sample the table shows over 11,000 distinct CDR3 sequences, more than 9% of which occur a single time. The ten largest clonotypes hold about 22% of the sample.

This clonotype was detected ten times or more. This clone's antigen is unknown. One base away there is no much larger clone; base qualities are not given. Sequenced material: PBMCs. The sequence derives from a woman aged 40 to 50 in good health.

The nucleotide sequence is TGTGCCAGTGGCCCGAATGAGCAGTTCTTC. Translated, this is CASGPNEQFF. This receptor chain uses TRBV5-6 and TRBJ2-1, with the D gene too uncertain to name. V is shortened by 8 bases, J by 7 bases, and the region joining them spans 7 bases. The CDR3, from cysteine to phenylalanine, totals 10 residues. CDR3 DNA is the only sequence kept; it has 30 bases, read in frame from the first base. CDR1 and CDR2 are drawn from the germline V gene: SGHDT, YYEEEE.